Sequencing of this T cell receptor (beta chain) was carried out in a study of OX40 agonist ivuxolimab in advanced cancers. The overall study: An agonistic anti-OX40 (CD134) antibody, ivuxolimab, was used to treat the patients. Patients received ivuxolimab, an intravenous treatment, every 2 weeks at 0.01 to 10 mg/kg.

V was trimmed by 5 bases and J by 8 bases, leaving 12 bases between them. The CDR3 totals 13 residues. Germline assignment: CDR1 MNHEY and CDR2 SVGAGI. Using immunoSEQ multiplex PCR, the repertoire was profiled, and TCRdb retains in-frame clones only, with some absent. The sample includes roughly 91,000 clones, roughly 95% of them seen just once. The TCR sequence derives from an adult with an advanced solid tumor such as melanoma, head and neck, liver or kidney cancer. The chain joins TRBV6-5 to TRBJ2-2; D is perhaps TRBD2 (5 bases). The source was CD4+ or CD8+ T cells sorted from blood, collected in a trial of the OX40 agonist ivuxolimab. CDR3 protein: CASSPGLPGELFF. CDR3 DNA sequence: TGTGCCAGCAGTCCCGGACTGCCTGGGGAGCTGTTTTTT.